This T cell receptor (beta chain) was recorded in a study of shared clonotypes between healthy human individuals. This CDR3 region has 11 residues. CDR1 is MDHEN and CDR2 is SYDVKM in the germline V gene. Between the trimmed V and J ends, which lost 3 bases and 4 bases, there was a span of 3 bases. The authors distributed each subset's genomic DNA evenly over several immunoSEQ plates. This table comes from immunoSEQ multiplex PCR, and its TCRdb copy is limited to in-frame clones, with some not included. The sample contains a few million clones, around 94% of which appear only once. As concerns this clone: This sample includes further DNA sequences coding for the same CDR3.

Sequenced sample: naive CD4+ T cells sorted from blood. Described subset: CD45RA+ positively selected. The chain has TRBV28 and TRBJ1-2, with D unresolved. The source of this sequence is a man in his late teens or twenties in good health. Written as DNA, the CDR3 is TGTGCCAGCAGTTTTCCCTATGGCTACACCTTC. Amino acids: CASSFPYGYTF.